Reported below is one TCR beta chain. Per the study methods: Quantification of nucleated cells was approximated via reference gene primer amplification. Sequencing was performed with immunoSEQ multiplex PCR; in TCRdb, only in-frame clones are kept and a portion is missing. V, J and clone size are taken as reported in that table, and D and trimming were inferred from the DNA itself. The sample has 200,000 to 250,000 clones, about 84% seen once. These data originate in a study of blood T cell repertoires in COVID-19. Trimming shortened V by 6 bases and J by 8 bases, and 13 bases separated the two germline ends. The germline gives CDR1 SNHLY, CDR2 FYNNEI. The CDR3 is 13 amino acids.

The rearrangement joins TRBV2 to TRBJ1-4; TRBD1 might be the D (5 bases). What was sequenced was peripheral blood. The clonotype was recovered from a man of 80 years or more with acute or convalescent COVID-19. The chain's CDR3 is CASRVTVGEKLFF. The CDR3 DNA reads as TGTGCCAGCAGGGTGACAGTCGGAGAAAAACTGTTTTTT.